The clone carrying this T cell receptor beta chain showed up many times. Its matching antigen is unknown. This entry belongs to a study of human T cells and chemical hapten exposure. Whole-study findings and limits: Counts of expanded TCRs (at PT1) showed a positive correlation with patch test score.

TCRdb reprocessed the RACE reads via MiXCR and lists one record per CDR3 protein. The table records over 85,000 distinct CDR3 sequences, approximately 9.3% of them present only once. The CDR3 runs 15 residues. V lost 6 bases to trimming and J lost 5 bases; unmatched junction nucleotides: 14. The germline V gene has CDR1 DFQATT and CDR2 SNEGSKA (reference sequence). Time point of the sample: patch test 2, 6 weeks after DPC sensitization. The treatment: therapeutic diphenylcyclopropenone sensitization with weekly scalp DPC. Alopecia patients, 18 to 70 years old and DPC-suitable, served as donors. The V and J genes are TRBV20-1 and TRBJ2-3; 7 bases are shared with TRBD2. Source: whole blood, taken in connection with sensitization to the hapten diphenylcyclopropenone (DPC). This clonotype was obtained from a woman aged 35 to 49 with alopecia areata. Some clones in this sample may be carry-over from other donors' samples. The CDR3 loop reads CSAVVMGRAIDTQYF. The CDR3 DNA is TGCAGTGCGGTAGTCATGGGGAGGGCTATAGATACGCAGTATTTT.